The 15 T cell receptor beta chains presented below share a single source sample, sequenced in a study of beta chain features in type 1 diabetes. Expressed TCRB transcripts were sequenced because the isolated RNA had all been reverse transcribed beforehand. Clones were read by immunoSEQ multiplex PCR, and TCRdb kept only the in-frame ones, dropping some. The sample consists of 970,000 or so clones, under 20% of them appearing once. The sample was naive CD4+ T cells from blood. The receptors here all came from a woman between 18 and 30 years old in good health.

There are a few counts of this clone. This chain uses TRBV6-6 with TRBJ2-7; maybe TRBD2 (5 bases). CDR1 and CDR2 (germline): MNHNY, SVGAGI (reference sequence). V dropped 0 bases and J dropped 5 bases, with 8 bases sitting between them. CDR3 length equals 13 residues. The CDR3: CASSYSPGNEQYF. The CDR3 DNA reads TGTGCCAGCAGTTACTCGCCCGGGAACGAGCAGTACTTC.

The chain carries TRBV28 and TRBJ2-5, with D unclear. The CDR3 has 13 amino acids. Trimming pared 3 bases from V and 0 bases from J, leaving 5 bases between. Germline lookup yields CDR1 MDHEN and CDR2 SYDVKM. CDR3 bases: TGTGCCAGCAGTTTCCTGGACCAAGAGACCCAGTACTTC. Amino acid sequence: CASSFLDQETQYF.

This clone appeared a few times. The rearrangement joins TRBV11-2 to TRBJ2-5, with D possibly matching TRBD1 (6 bases). The CDR3 runs 17 residues. Germline V CDR1 and CDR2: SGHAT, FQNNGV. Trimming removed 2 bases at V and 4 bases at J, with 20 bases between. This CDR3 is CASSLSSDRRVAETQYF. CDR3 DNA sequence: TGTGCCAGCAGCTTATCATCCGACAGGCGGGTAGCAGAGACCCAGTACTTC.

This clone was detected only a few times. The chain carries TRBV29-1 and TRBJ2-6; D is possibly TRBD2 (6 bases). Trimming shortened V by 6 bases and J by 0 bases, and 18 bases separated the two germline ends. Per the germline V gene, CDR1 is SQVTM and CDR2 is ANQGSEA. The CDR3 has 17 residues. The CDR3 bases are TGCAGCGTGGAGGTGGGGGGACTCGGCTCTGGGGCCAACGTCCTGACTTTC. Translating it yields CSVEVGGLGSGANVLTF.

The rearrangement uses TRBV4-3 and TRBJ2-3, with D possibly matching TRBD2 (5 bases). Between the trimmed V and J ends, which lost 5 bases and 2 bases, there was a span of 20 bases. This CDR3 has 17 amino acids. The germline V gene has CDR1 LGHNA and CDR2 YSLEER. The CDR3 is CASSSRASLGFTDTQYF. In DNA form, the CDR3 reads TGCGCCAGCAGCTCCCGTGCTAGCTTGGGCTTCACAGATACGCAGTATTTT.

The chain joins TRBV4-2 to TRBJ1-2; D gene ambiguous. V was clipped by 4 bases and J by 2 bases, with 11 bases between them. Germline V gene lookup returns CDR1 LGHNA and CDR2 YNFKEQ. The CDR3 spans 14 residues. The CDR3 DNA reads TGTGCCAGCAGCCGAGATACTGAGAACTATGGCTACACCTTC. Protein: CASSRDTENYGYTF.

J is TRBJ2-5 and V is TRBV6-5; no clear D gene. The germline V gene has CDR1 MNHEY and CDR2 SVGAGI. Deletions cut 2 bases from V and 5 bases from J, with 15 bases between. The CDR3 spans 15 residues. The CDR3 nucleotides read TGTGCCAGCAGTTACGGCTCGGGCCTAGGGGAGACCCAGTACTTC. Residues: CASSYGSGLGETQYF.

This clone showed up just a few times. The CDR3 DNA is TGTGCCAGTAGTATCTCTGGTCGGGGCCTAGCGGGAGTCATCGGGGAGCTGTTTTTT. The encoded protein is CASSISGRGLAGVIGELFF. This sequence joins TRBV19 and TRBJ2-2, with 10 bases aligning to TRBD2. Germline V gene data show CDR1 as LNHDA and CDR2 as SQIVND (reference sequence). V lost 3 bases and J lost 7; bases outside the gene matches: 17. The CDR3 has 19 amino acids.

This clone was observed a few times. The rearrangement joins TRBV7-2 to TRBJ2-7, with a weak D call TRBD1 (5 bases). CDR3 length: 17 amino acids. Trimming took 1 base from V and 3 from J, leaving 19 bases between them. Germline V CDR1 and CDR2: SGHTA, FQGNSA. The CDR3 nucleotides read TGTGCCAGCAGCTTAGGGGGCGGCAGGCCGAATCTCTACGAGCAGTACTTC. This gives the protein CASSLGGGRPNLYEQYF.

A few counts support this clone. The J gene is TRBJ2-4, the V gene TRBV5-6; D is perhaps TRBD1 (6 bases). The CDR3 is 13 amino acids. Deletions cut 1 base from V and 12 bases from J, with 14 bases between. CDR1 and CDR2 from the germline V gene are SGHDT and YYEEEE. The CDR3 DNA reads as TGTGCCAGCAGCTTGTGGGTCAGGGACACTCAGTACTTC. Translating gives CASSLWVRDTQYF. Complete variable domain (other parts from reference TRBV5-6 and TRBJ2-4): DAGVTQSPTHLIKTRGQQVTLRCSPKSGHDTVSWYQQALGQGPQFIFQYYEEEERQRGNFPDRFSGHQFPNYSSELNVNALLLGDSALYLCASSLWVRDTQYFGAGTRLSVL.

The gene calls are TRBV5-1 and TRBJ2-7; TRBD1 matches at 10 bases. The V gene end was trimmed by 4 bases and the J gene end by 7 bases; junction bases not matched to a gene: 5. The CDR3 extends over 13 amino acids. Looked up from germline, CDR1 is SGHRS and CDR2 is YFSETQ. The CDR3 DNA sequence: TGCGCCAGCAGCCCATGGACAGGGGGGGAGCAGTACTTC. This codes for CASSPWTGGEQYF.

The chain is built from TRBV4-3 and TRBJ2-7; 9 nucleotides align to TRBD2. CDR3 length equals 14 residues. With V trimmed by 0 bases and J by 9 bases, 6 bases remained unmatched. CDR1 is LGHNA and CDR2 is YSLEER in the germline V gene. The CDR3 loop is CASSQEIAGGPQYF. For the CDR3, the DNA is TGCGCCAGCAGCCAAGAAATCGCGGGAGGGCCGCAGTACTTC.

This clone was counted between two and nine times. The chain is built from TRBV27 and TRBJ2-2, with 7 positions matching TRBD1. The CDR3 covers 15 residues. With V trimmed by 6 bases and J by 4 bases, 8 bases remained unmatched. Germline V gene lookup returns CDR1 MNHEY and CDR2 SMNVEV (reference sequence). The CDR3 sequence: CASSPGQVLTGELFF. CDR3 sequence (DNA): TGTGCCAGCAGCCCCGGACAGGTTCTCACCGGGGAGCTGTTTTTT.

This clone has more than one count but fewer than ten. The rearrangement links TRBV11-2 to TRBJ2-1, with D maybe TRBD2 (6 bases). There are 15 residues in the CDR3. From germline, CDR1 is SGHAT and CDR2 FQNNGV. Trimming cost V 4 bases and J 0 bases, with 10 bases left between them. The chain's CDR3 is CASSSGLTSYNEQFF. In nucleotides, the CDR3 is TGTGCCAGCAGCTCGGGACTGACCTCCTACAATGAGCAGTTCTTC.

This clone occurred a few times. The chain carries TRBV2 and TRBJ2-5; D may be TRBD1 (6 bases). Trimming removed 6 bases from V and 5 bases from J, with 16 bases in between. The CDR3 is 14 residues long. Germline V gene lookup returns CDR1 SNHLY and CDR2 FYNNEI. For the CDR3, the DNA is TGTGCCAGCAGCTCCCGGCGGCAGGGGGAGACCCAGTACTTC. Its translation: CASSSRRQGETQYF.